The 3 T cell receptor beta chains below all came from one sample that was sequenced in a study of CD8+ T cells in alopecia areata. Sample treatment: oral pan-JAK inhibitor, 5-10 mg twice daily. It was cDNA, reverse transcribed from extracted RNA, that served as the sequencing template. Sequencing was performed with immunoSEQ multiplex PCR; in TCRdb, only in-frame clones are kept and a portion is missing. The repertoire has roughly 210,000 clones, roughly 44% of them found once; the top ten carry approximately 2.9%. Sequencing was performed on CD4+ T cells sorted from blood, taken at approximately week 36, from a patient treated with tofacitinib. These receptors were taken from a human donor with alopecia areata.

The table lists this clone with a count of one. The rearrangement joins TRBV29-1 to TRBJ2-7; 8 bases are a match to TRBD1. Losses at the gene ends were 6 bases for V and 3 bases for J; bases not matched to a gene: 10. The CDR3 length is 14 residues. Germline lookup yields CDR1 SQVTM and CDR2 ANQGSEA. CDR3 nucleotide sequence: TGCAGCGTAACAAGACAGGGGCCGGTCTACGAGCAGTACTTC. Encoded protein: CSVTRQGPVYEQYF.

V is TRBV30 and J is TRBJ2-7; D not certain. The V and J ends lost 1 base and 8 bases respectively, with 15 bases between them. This CDR3 spans 13 amino acids. In germline, CDR1 is GTSNPN, CDR2 SVGIG (reference sequence). For the CDR3, the DNA is TGTGCCTGGAGTGCTCGTTCCCTGGAAAAGCAGTACTTC. It specifies CAWSARSLEKQYF.

This chain uses TRBV7-9 with TRBJ1-1; 9 bases fit TRBD1. The CDR3 extends over 18 amino acids. Unmatched junction bases numbered 11, after V lost 3 bases and J lost 0 bases. CDR1 is SEHNR and CDR2 is FQNEAQ in the germline V gene (reference sequence). The CDR3 nucleotides are TGTGCCAGCAGCTTCCTAACAGGGGGCTACTCCATGAACACTGAAGCTTTCTTT. Residues: CASSFLTGGYSMNTEAFF.